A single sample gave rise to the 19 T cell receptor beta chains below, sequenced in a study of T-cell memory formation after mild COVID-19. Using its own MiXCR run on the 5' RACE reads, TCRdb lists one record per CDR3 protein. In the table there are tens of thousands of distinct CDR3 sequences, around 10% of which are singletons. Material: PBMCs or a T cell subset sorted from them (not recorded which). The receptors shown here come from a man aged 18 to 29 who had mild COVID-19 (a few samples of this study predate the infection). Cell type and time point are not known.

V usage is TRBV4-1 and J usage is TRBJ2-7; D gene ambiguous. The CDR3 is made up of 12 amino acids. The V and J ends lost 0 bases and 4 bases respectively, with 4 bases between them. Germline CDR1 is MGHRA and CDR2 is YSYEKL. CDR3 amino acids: CASSQDVYEQYF. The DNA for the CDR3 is TGCGCCAGCAGCCAAGACGTATACGAGCAGTACTTC.

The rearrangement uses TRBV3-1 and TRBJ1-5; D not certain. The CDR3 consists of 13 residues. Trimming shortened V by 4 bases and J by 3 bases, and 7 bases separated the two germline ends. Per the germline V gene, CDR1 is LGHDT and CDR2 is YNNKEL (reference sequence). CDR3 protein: CASSPDLNQPQHF. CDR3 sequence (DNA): TGTGCCAGCAGCCCGGACCTCAATCAGCCCCAGCATTTT.

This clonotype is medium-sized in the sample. Here the CDR3 reads CASSPGGPLETQYF. Here the CDR3 DNA reads TGTGCCAGCAGCCCGGGGGGGCCCTTGGAGACCCAGTACTTC. This rearrangement joins TRBV7-3 to TRBJ2-5, with 8 bases matching TRBD2. V shed 5 bases, J shed 5 bases, and the junction held 7 bases outside the gene matches. Germline V gene lookup returns CDR1 SGHTA and CDR2 FQGTGA. The CDR3 totals 14 residues.

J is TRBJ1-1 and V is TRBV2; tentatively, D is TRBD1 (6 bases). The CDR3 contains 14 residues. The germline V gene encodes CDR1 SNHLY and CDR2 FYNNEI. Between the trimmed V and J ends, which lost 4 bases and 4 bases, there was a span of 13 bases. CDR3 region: CASSVQGGGTEAFF. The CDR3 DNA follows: TGTGCCAGCAGTGTACAGGGAGGGGGCACTGAAGCTTTCTTT.

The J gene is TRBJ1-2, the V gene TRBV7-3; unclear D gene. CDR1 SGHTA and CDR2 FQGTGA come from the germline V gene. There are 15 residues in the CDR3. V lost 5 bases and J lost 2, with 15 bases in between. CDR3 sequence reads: CASSPAGGPNYGYTF. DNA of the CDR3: TGTGCCAGCAGCCCAGCGGGCGGACCCAACTATGGCTACACCTTC.

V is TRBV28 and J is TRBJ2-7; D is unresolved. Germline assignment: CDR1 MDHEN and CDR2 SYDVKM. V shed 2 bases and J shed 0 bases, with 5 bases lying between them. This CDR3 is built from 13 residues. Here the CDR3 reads CASSLGLSYEQYV. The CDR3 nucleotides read TGTGCCAGCAGTTTAGGGCTCTCCTACGAGCAGTACGTC.

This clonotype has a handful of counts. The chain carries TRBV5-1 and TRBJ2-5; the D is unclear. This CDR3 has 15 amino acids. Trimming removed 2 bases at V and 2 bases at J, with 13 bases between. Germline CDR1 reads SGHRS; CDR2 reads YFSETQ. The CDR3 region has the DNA TGCGCCAGCAGCTTATCTCCCGCGCTACAAGAGACCCAGTACTTC. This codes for CASSLSPALQETQYF.

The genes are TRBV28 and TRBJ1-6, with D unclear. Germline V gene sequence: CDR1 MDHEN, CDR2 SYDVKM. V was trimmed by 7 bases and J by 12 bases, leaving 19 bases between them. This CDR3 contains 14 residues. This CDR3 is CASTVDGRREPLHF. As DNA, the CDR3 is TGTGCCAGCACCGTGGACGGCCGCCGGGAACCCCTCCACTTT. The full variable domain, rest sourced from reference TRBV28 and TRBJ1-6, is DVKVTQSSRYLVKRTGEKVFLECVQDMDHENMFWYRQDPGLGLRLIYFSYDVKMKEKGDIPEGYSVSREKKERFSLILESASTNQTSMYLCASTVDGRREPLHFGNGTRLTVT.

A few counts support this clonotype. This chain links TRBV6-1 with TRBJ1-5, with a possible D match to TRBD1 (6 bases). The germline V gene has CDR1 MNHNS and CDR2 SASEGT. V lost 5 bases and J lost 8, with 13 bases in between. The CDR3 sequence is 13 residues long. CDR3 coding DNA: TGTGCCAGCAGTCTGGGGGGCCAGGAGCCCCAGCATTTT. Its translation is CASSLGGQEPQHF.

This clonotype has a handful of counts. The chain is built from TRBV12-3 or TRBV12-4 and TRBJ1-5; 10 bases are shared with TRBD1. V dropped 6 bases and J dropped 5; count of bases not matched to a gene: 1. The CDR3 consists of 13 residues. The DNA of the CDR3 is TGTGCCAGCAGGGGGACAGGGGATCAGCCCCAGCATTTT. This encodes CASRGTGDQPQHF.

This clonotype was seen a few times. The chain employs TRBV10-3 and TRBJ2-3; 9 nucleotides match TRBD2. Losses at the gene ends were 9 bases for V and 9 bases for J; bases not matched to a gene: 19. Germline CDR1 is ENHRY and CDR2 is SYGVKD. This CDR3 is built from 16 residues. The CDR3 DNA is TGTGCCATTTCCCCTATAGCGGGGGAAGCGGGGCGGACGCAGTATTTT. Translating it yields CAISPIAGEAGRTQYF.

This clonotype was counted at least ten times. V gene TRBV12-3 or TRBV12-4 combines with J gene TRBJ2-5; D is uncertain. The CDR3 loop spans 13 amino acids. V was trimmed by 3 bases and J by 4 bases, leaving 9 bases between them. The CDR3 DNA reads TGTGCCAGCAGTTTCGGACCTGGAGAGACCCAGTACTTC. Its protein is CASSFGPGETQYF.

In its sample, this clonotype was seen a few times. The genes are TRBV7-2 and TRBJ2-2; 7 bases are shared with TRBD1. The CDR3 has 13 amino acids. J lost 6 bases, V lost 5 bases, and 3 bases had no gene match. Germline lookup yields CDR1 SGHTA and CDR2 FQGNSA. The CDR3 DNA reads TGTGCCAGCAGCGGGGACAGATCCGGGGAGCTGTTTTTT. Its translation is CASSGDRSGELFF.

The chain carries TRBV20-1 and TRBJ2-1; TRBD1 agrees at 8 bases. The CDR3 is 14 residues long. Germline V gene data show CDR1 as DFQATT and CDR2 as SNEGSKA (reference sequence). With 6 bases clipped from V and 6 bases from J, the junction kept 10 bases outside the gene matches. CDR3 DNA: TGCAGTGCGACCGGGACAGGTATAATCAATGAGCAGTTCTTC. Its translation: CSATGTGIINEQFF.

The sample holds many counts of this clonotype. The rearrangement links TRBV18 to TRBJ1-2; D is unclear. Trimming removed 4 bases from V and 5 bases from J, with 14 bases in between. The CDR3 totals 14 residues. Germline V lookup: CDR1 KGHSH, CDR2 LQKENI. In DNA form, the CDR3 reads TGTGCCAGCTCACGAGAGGACGAAGTGTATGGCTACACCTTC. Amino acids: CASSREDEVYGYTF.

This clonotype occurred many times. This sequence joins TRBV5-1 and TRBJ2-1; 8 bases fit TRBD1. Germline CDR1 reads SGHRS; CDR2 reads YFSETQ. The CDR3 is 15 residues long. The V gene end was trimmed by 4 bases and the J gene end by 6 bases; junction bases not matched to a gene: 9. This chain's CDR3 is CASSATGQVTNEQFF. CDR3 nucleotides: TGCGCCAGCAGCGCCACGGGACAGGTCACCAATGAGCAGTTCTTC.

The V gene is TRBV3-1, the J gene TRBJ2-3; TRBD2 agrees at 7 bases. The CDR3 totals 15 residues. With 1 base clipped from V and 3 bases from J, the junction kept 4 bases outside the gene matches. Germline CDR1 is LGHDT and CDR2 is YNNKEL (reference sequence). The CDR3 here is CASSQAGGRTDTQYF. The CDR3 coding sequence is TGTGCCAGCAGCCAAGCGGGGGGTCGGACAGATACGCAGTATTTT.

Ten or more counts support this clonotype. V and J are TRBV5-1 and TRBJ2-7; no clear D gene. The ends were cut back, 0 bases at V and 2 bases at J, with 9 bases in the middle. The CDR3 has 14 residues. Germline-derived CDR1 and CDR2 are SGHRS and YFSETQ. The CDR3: CASSLGQVTYEQYF. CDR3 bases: TGCGCCAGCAGCTTGGGCCAGGTAACCTACGAGCAGTACTTC.

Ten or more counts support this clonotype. In DNA form, the CDR3 reads TGTGCCAGCAGCCCCTCTCGCTCGGGTCTTAGCAATCAGCCCCAGCATTTT. Translated: CASSPSRSGLSNQPQHF. The chain has TRBV4-2 and TRBJ1-5, with no clear D. Germline lookup yields CDR1 LGHNA and CDR2 YNFKEQ. This CDR3 is built from 17 residues. Trimming removed 4 bases at V and 0 bases at J, with 16 bases between.